This T cell receptor (beta chain) is drawn from a study of T cell repertoires in cytomegalovirus infection. Notes on the study in general: Dominant in the ex vivo response were TCR beta clonotypes restricted by HLA-C and specific for CMV.

The table lists this clonotype with a few counts. Its specificity is unknown. From germline, CDR1 is DFQATT and CDR2 SNEGSKA (reference sequence). The CDR3 extends over 13 amino acids. V was pared by 3 bases and J by 6 bases, with 15 bases between. TCRdb itself ran the reads through MiXCR, one entry per CDR3 protein. The sample has approximately 250,000 distinct CDR3 sequences; roughly 22% are singletons. The TCR was taken from a human donor in good health (CMV status not recorded). Some clones in this sample may be carry-over from other donors' samples. The chain has TRBV20-1 and TRBJ2-7, with D tentatively TRBD1 (5 bases). Material: CD8+ T cells from PBMCs. The CDR3 coding sequence is TGCAGTGCTAGGGGGCTTCTCTCATCCGAGCAGTACTTC. Its translation is CSARGLLSSEQYF.